The rows below give T cell receptor beta chains drawn from one sample of a study of T cell repertoires in cytomegalovirus infection. These TCRs are of unknown antigen specificity. TCRdb re-analysed the reads in MiXCR, keeping a single row per CDR3 protein. The sample has approximately 590,000 distinct CDR3 sequences; just under 40% are singletons. The sample here was cultured PBMCs, taken from culture after CMV antigen stimulation. The receptor set was obtained from a human donor in good health (CMV status not recorded). Some clones in this sample may be carry-over from other donors' samples. The CDR3 runs from the conserved cysteine through the conserved F or W. D genes are given only for firm matches.

>TRBD2|TRBV7-2
CASSLTSGRETQYF
>NA|TRBV5-1
CASSSDPNQPQHF
>TRBD1|TRBV18
CASSPFPLYRDRGYNEQFF
>TRBD2|TRBV7-6
CASSFGSGGSSYNEQFF
>TRBD2|TRBV7-2
CASSPTSGFTEQYF
>NA|TRBV19
CASSMSGAYGYTF
>TRBD1|TRBV7-2
CASSWGWTGLYEQYF
>NA|TRBV19
CASSGRVGETQYF
>NA|TRBV12-3/TRBV12-4
CASNLRGRETQYF
>NA|TRBV11-2
CASSPTPGVTEAFF
>NA|TRBV7-2
CASSHGGSRYEQYF
>TRBD2|TRBV6-1
CASRETSGKEEDTQYF
>TRBD2|TRBV10-2
CASSQVGAGGPNEQFF
>TRBD1|TRBV4-2
CASSPGDREHEQYF
>NA|TRBV19
CASSPSLAVNTQYF
>NA|TRBV12-3/TRBV12-4
CASSYSQPGGYTF